Included here is one T cell receptor (beta chain) sequence, with context. Its target is unknown. Unique molecular identifiers were built into the TCRbeta library. TCRdb passed the PCR reads through MiXCR, listing each CDR3 protein once. This sample has tens of thousands of distinct CDR3 sequences, with roughly 45% found just once. Germline V gene lookup returns CDR1 MNHEY and CDR2 SMNVEV (reference sequence). V shed 2 bases, J shed 5 bases, and the junction held 4 bases outside the gene matches. This CDR3 contains 15 residues. This sample is part of a study of T-cell reconstitution after alpha-beta-depleted transplantation in children. General observations from the study: Expanded clones from the graft, numbering several hundred, reportedly supplied alpha-beta T cells about two months after transplant. T-cell counts and diversity were attributed mostly to newly produced T cells one year after transplant. Surviving recipient cells, namely T cells and thymic progenitors, were the source of high day-60 TCRbeta diversity in some patients.

Sequenced material: PBMCs, mostly from graft donor cells, taken 360 days after TCRalphabeta/CD19-depleted stem cell transplant. The chain couples TRBV27 to TRBJ2-2, with TRBD2 matching over 8 bases. The TCR originated in a male patient between 5 and 17 years old who had a stem cell transplant for acute lymphoblastic leukemia, so the T cells may come from the graft donor. The CDR3: CASSLGTSGTGELFF. Here the CDR3 DNA reads TGTGCCAGCAGTTTAGGTACTAGCGGTACCGGGGAGCTGTTTTTT.